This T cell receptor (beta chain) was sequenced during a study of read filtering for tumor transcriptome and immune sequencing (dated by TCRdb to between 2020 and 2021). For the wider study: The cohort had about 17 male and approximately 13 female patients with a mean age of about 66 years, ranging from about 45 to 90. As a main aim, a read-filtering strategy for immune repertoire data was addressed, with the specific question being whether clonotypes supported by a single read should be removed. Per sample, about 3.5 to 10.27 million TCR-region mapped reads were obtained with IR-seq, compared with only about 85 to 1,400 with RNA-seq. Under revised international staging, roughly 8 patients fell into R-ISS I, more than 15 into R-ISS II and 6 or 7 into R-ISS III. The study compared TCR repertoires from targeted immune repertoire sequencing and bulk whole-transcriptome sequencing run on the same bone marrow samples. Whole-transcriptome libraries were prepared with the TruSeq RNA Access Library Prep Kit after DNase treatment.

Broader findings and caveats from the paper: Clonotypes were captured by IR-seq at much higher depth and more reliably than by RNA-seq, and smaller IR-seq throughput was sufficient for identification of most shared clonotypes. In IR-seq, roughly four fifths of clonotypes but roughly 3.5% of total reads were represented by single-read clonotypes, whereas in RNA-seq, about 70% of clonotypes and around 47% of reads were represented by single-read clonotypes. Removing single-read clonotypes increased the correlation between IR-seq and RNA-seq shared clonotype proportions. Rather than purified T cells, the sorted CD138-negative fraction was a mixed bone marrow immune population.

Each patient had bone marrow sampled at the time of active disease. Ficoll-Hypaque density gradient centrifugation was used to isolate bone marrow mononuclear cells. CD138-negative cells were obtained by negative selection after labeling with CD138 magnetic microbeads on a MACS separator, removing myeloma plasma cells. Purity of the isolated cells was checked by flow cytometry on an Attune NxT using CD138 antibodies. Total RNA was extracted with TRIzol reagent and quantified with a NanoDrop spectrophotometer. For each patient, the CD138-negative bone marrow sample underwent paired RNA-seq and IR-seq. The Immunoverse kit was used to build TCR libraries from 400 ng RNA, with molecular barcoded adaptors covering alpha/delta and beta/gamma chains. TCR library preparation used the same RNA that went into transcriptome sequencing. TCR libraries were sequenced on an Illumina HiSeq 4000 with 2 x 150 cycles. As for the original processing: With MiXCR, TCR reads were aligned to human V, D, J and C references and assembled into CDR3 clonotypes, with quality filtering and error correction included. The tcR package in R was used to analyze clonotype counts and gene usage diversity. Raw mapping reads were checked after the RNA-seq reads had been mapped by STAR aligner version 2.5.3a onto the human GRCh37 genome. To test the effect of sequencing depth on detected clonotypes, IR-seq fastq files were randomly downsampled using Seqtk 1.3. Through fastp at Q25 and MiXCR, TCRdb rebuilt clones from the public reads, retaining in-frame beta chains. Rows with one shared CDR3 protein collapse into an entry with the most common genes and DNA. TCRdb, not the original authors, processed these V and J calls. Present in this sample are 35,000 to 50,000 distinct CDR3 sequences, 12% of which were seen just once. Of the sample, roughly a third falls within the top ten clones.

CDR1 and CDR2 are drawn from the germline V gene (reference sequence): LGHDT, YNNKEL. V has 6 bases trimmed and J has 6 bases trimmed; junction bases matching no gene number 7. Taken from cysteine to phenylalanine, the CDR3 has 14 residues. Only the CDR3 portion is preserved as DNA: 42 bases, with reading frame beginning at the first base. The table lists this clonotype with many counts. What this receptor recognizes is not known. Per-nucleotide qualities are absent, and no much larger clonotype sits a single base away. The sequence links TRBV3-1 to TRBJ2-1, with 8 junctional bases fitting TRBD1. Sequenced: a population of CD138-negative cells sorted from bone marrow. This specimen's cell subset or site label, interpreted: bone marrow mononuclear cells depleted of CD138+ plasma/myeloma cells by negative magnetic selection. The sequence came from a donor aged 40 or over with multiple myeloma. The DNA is TGTGCCAGCAGTCCGGGACAGGTTCCCAATGAGCAGTTCTTC. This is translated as CASSPGQVPNEQFF.